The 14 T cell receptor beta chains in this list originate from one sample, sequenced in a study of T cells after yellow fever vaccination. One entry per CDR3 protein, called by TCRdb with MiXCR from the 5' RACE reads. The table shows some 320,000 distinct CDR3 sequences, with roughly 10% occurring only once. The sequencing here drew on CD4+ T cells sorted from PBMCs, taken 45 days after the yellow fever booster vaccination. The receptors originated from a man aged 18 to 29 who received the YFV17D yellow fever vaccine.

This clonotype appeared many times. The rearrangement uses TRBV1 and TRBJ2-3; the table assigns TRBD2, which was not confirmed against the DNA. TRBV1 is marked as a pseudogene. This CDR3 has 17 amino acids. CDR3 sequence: CTSSVGTSGGQTDTQYF. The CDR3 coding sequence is TGCACCAGCAGCGTAGGGACTAGCGGGGGGCAGACAGATACGCAGTATTTT.

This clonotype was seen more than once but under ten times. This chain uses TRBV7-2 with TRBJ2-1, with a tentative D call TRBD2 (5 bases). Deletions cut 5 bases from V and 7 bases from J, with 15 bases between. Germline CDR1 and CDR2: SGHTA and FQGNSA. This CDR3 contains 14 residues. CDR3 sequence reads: CASSQMDSSNEQFF. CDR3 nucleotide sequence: TGTGCCAGCAGCCAAATGGACTCCTCTAATGAGCAGTTCTTC.

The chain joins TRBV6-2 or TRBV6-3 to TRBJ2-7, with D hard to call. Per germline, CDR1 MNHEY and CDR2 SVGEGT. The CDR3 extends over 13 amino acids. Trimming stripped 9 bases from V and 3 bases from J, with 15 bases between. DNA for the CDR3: TGTGCCAGTTCCAGGACCACTTTCTACGAGCAGTACTTC. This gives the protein CASSRTTFYEQYF.

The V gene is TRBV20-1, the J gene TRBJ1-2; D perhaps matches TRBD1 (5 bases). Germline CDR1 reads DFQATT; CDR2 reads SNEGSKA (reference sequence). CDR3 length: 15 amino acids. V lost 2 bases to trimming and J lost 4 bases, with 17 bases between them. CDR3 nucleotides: TGCAGTGCTAGAATGGGTTCAGGGATAGGCTATGGCTACACCTTC. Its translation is CSARMGSGIGYGYTF.

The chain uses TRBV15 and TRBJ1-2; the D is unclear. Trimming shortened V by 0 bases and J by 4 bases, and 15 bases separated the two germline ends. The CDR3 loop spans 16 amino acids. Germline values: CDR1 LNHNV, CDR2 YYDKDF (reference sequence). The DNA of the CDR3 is TGTGCCACCAGCAGAGATCCTAAACGGCGTGCCTATGGCTACACCTTC. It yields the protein CATSRDPKRRAYGYTF.

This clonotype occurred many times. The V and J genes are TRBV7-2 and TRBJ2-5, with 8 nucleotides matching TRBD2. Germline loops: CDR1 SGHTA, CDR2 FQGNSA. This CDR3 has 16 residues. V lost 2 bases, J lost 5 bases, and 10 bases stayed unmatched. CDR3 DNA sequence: TGTGCCAGCAGCTTACGAGCGGGGGTGGGCCGGGAGACCCAGTACTTC. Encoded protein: CASSLRAGVGRETQYF.

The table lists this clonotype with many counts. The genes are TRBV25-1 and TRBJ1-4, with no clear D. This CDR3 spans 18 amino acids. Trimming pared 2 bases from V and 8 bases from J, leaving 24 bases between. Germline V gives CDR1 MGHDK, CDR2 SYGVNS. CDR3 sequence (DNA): TGTGCCAGCAGTGAACCCGGCGGGCGAGTGGTATATGGGGAAAAACTGTTTTTT. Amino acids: CASSEPGGRVVYGEKLFF.

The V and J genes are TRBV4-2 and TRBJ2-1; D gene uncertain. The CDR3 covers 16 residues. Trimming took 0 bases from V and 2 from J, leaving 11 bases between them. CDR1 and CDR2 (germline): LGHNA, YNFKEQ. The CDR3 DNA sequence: TGTGCCAGCAGCCAAGACAATGAAGAAACCTACAATGAGCAGTTCTTC. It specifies CASSQDNEETYNEQFF.

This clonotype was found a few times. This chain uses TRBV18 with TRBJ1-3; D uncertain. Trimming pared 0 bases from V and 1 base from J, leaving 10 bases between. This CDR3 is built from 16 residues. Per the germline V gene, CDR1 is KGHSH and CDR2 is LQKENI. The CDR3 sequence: CASSPPARSSGNTIYF. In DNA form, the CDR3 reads TGTGCCAGCTCACCACCGGCACGGAGTTCTGGAAACACCATATATTTT.

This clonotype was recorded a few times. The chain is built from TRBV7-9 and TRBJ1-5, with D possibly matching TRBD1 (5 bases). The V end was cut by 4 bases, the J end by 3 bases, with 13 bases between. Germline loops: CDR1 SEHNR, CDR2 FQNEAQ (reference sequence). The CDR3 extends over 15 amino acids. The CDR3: CASSSRDGNNQPQHF. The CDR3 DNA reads TGTGCCAGCAGCTCCCGGGACGGGAACAATCAGCCCCAGCATTTT.

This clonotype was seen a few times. For the CDR3, the DNA is TGTGCCAGCAGCTTATGGGAAAATCAGCCCCAGCATTTT. Translating gives CASSLWENQPQHF. V and J are TRBV7-2 and TRBJ1-5; D unresolved. V lost 2 bases, J lost 4 bases, and 6 bases lay in between. The CDR3 covers 13 residues. Germline values: CDR1 SGHTA, CDR2 FQGNSA.

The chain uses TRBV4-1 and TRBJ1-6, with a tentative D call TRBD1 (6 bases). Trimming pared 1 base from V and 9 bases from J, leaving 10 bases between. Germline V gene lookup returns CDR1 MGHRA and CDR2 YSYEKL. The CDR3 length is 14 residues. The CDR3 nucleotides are TGCGCCAGCAGCCAAGTAGGGGGTAGTTCACCCCTCCACTTT. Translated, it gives CASSQVGGSSPLHF.

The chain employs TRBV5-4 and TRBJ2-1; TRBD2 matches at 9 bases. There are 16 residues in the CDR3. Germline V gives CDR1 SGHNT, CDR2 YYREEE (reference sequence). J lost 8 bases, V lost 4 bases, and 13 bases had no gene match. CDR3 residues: CASSRSTGTSLHEQFF. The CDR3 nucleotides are TGTGCCAGCAGCCGATCGACCGGGACTAGCCTTCATGAGCAGTTCTTC.

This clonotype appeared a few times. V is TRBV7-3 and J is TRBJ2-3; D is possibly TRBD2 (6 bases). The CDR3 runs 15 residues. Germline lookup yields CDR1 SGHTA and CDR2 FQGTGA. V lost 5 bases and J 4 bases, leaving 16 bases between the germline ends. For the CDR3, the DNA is TGTGCCAGCAGCATTAGCGGAAAACGCGCAGATACGCAGTATTTT. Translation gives CASSISGKRADTQYF.